This TCR beta chain derives from a study of blood T cell repertoires in COVID-19. About the research overall: Italy, Spain and the United States were the sources of the convalescent and acute COVID-19 samples.

This CDR3 contains 13 residues. Germline CDR1 SGDLS, CDR2 YYNGEE. V gave up 6 bases and J gave up 1 base, with 9 bases separating them. TCRdb's copy holds only in-frame clones and misses some; the assay was immunoSEQ multiplex PCR. The sample contains approximately 300,000 clones, 70% to 90% of which appear only once. The receptor was derived from a middle-aged woman with acute or convalescent COVID-19. The chain has TRBV9 and TRBJ2-3, with D unresolved. Sequencing was performed on peripheral blood. The CDR3 nucleotides read TGTGCCAGCACCCTGTATGGCACAGATACGCAGTATTTT. It specifies CASTLYGTDTQYF.